This T cell receptor (beta chain) was found in a study of blood T cell repertoires in COVID-19. Study-wide background: Both acute and convalescent COVID-19 samples were obtained from the United States, Italy and Spain. T cells, B-cell-depleted T cells, or PBMCs supplied cDNA or gDNA.

Per the authors' pipeline: Amplification from reference gene primers served as the basis for estimated nucleated cell counts. Measured with immunoSEQ multiplex PCR; TCRdb has only the in-frame clones, and not every one. V and J calls and clone size are copied from that table; D and trimming were computed from the DNA. This sample has 380,000 or so clones; around 92% occur once, and the top ten carry around 1.3%. CDR1 is LGHNA and CDR2 is YSLEER in the germline V gene. This CDR3 has 18 amino acids. V shed 0 bases and J 2 bases; nucleotides not matched to a gene: 11. This TCR was sampled from a man between 35 and 55 years old with acute or convalescent COVID-19. Sequencing used peripheral blood. V and J are TRBV4-3 and TRBJ2-3; the match to TRBD1 covers 7 bases. CDR3 protein: CASSQDDAGTADTDTQYF. CDR3 nucleotides: TGCGCCAGCAGCCAAGATGATGCCGGGACAGCAGACACAGATACGCAGTATTTT.